The following is a T cell receptor beta chain sequence with its context. Its antigen remains undetermined. It has no much larger one-base neighbor in the sample; base qualities were not kept. The data were taken from a study of radiation and T cells in renal cell carcinoma (dated by TCRdb to between 2020 and 2021). With respect to the entire study: Samples were obtained from a clinical trial, in which 15 Gy stereotactic body radiation therapy was delivered to primary renal cell carcinomas and nephrectomy was performed 4 weeks later. Across all 55 or so samples, around 4,000,000 unique CDR3 nucleotide sequences, encoding around 2.4 million unique CDR3 amino acid sequences, were identified. TCR beta sequencing covered around 50 samples in total, comprising 25 or so tumors and about 27 peripheral blood samples.

According to the germline V gene (reference sequence), CDR1 reads SEHNR and CDR2 reads FQNEAQ. After removal of 5 bases from V and 2 bases from J, the junction retains 4 bases not matched to a gene. Counted from cysteine to phenylalanine, this CDR3 has 14 amino acids. The read is trimmed to its CDR3 DNA, 42 bases read in frame from base 1. The time point tag for this specimen amounts to: baseline pretreatment blood. Explained via the paper, the treatment or condition label denotes: 15 Gy SBRT to primary tumor, nephrectomy 4 weeks later. Serial peripheral blood from radiation-treated patients was sampled at baseline, 2 weeks and 4 weeks after SBRT to track tumor-enriched clonotypes. Every patient's renal cell carcinoma showed clear cell pathology. The QIAamp DNA Blood Mini Kit (Qiagen) was used to prepare genomic DNA for TCR sequencing. The analyses included just those samples that passed every quality control check.

TCR beta libraries were generated from genomic DNA with the immunoSEQ kit, following the manufacturer's recommendations. For library preparation, a first multiplex PCR was performed with proprietary primers, followed by a second PCR in which unique barcodes were added, and bead cleanups were performed after each round. Each sample batch included a kit-provided positive control reaction and a negative control reaction. The final libraries were assessed on an Agilent 4200 TapeStation D1000 ScreenTape, pooled by volume, and quantified by qPCR. Sequencing was performed on an Illumina NextSeq500 with a MidOutput 150-cycle cartridge, and 156 Read1 and 15 Index1 cycles were run with kit custom primers. The pooled library was loaded at 0.8 to 1 pM, and roughly 20% PhiX control was spiked in. In the authors' own workflow: The vendor-processed data were analyzed in R, and a clonotype was defined as all T cells that share the same CDR3 nucleotide sequence. For clone abundance analyses, frequencies were normalized to the 10,000 most abundant clones per sample. Public T cell clones, which averaged fewer than five per sample, were excluded before analysis. Tumor-enriched clonotypes and baseline blood-enriched clonotypes were defined as those with an abundance difference of at least 32-fold between compartments. A beta-binomial differential abundance model was used to identify clonotypes that were expanded or contracted between blood time points. Tumor-blood repertoire similarity was measured with the Baroni-Urbani and Buser coefficient, and group comparisons used two-tailed Wilcoxon tests in R. In TCRdb, the immuneACCESS table is reduced to in-frame sequences with V and J assigned. These tables do not hold every clone; where another copy was compared, an unresolved V gene accounts for under half, and the others remain unexplained. From that table come the V and J calls and clone size; the DNA was used to work out D and trimming. The sample contains approximately 110,000 clones, around 80% of them found a single time. 3% of the sample belongs to the ten largest clones.

Broader findings and caveats from the paper: Top tumor clonotypes rose in blood from baseline to 2 weeks post-radiation, then contracted by 4 weeks, suggesting transient expansion of tumor-resident clones. Effects of radiation dose or scheduling on the TCR repertoire could not be addressed with the single-armed trial design. Because pretreatment tumor biopsies were not available, the study could not determine whether clonotypes were already present within the tumor at baseline. Blood repertoire dynamics were not followed beyond 4 weeks after treatment.

This sequence was found in a woman in her sixties or seventies with renal cell carcinoma. Here the chain combines TRBV7-9 and TRBJ1-1, with 8 junctional bases fitting TRBD1. The source material was blood, sampled from a patient whose treatment included radiotherapy and nephrectomy. At the DNA level, the sequence is TGTGCCAGCAGCCTCGGACAGGGTAACACTGAAGCTTTCTTT. Its translation is CASSLGQGNTEAFF.